This entry describes one TCR beta chain. Sequencing was performed with immunoSEQ multiplex PCR; in TCRdb, only in-frame clones are kept and a portion is missing. The sample includes over a million clones, 95% to 97% of them seen just once. The sample is drawn from a study of shared clonotypes between healthy human individuals. What was sequenced was naive CD4+ T cells sorted from blood. Subset given: CD45RA+ positively selected. The TCR sequence derives from a man aged 30-40 years in good health.

The CDR3 sequence: CASSRDRISTDTQYF. CDR3 nucleotide sequence: TGCGCCAGCAGCCGGGACAGGATTTCTACAGATACGCAGTATTTT. This rearrangement joins TRBV5-1 to TRBJ2-3; the match to TRBD1 covers 8 bases. The CDR3 is 15 amino acids. Trimming cost V 4 bases and J 3 bases; bases outside gene matches: 7. In germline, CDR1 is SGHRS, CDR2 YFSETQ.